The rows below give T cell receptor beta chains drawn from one sample of a study of T cell responses to AZD1222 COVID-19 vaccine. Profiled with immunoSEQ multiplex PCR; TCRdb holds only in-frame clones, not every one. The table lists 65,000 to 85,000 clones, around nine tenths of them singletons. Sequences were derived from peripheral blood, sampled on day 0 of AZD1222 vaccination. The receptors stem from an adult in good health. The CDR3 runs from the conserved cysteine through the conserved F or W. A D gene is named only where the DNA matches it firmly. Some rows have no size entry. The others give once, few or many, or a class for an expanded clone.

j_call v_call clone_size d_call cdr3_nt cdr3_aa
TRBJ2-3 TRBV7-2 once - TGTGCCAGCAGCTTCGGACTAAGCACAGATACGCAGTATTTT CASSFGLSTDTQYF
TRBJ1-2 TRBV28 - - TGTGCCAGCAGTTTTTCCTCAGGGGCTAACTATGGCTACACCTTC CASSFSSGANYGYTF
TRBJ2-1 TRBV5-1 - - TGCGCCAGCAGCCCGAGGAGGGTGGGGGGGCCTTACAATGAGCAGTTCTTC CASSPRRVGGPYNEQFF
TRBJ1-5 TRBV19 - TRBD1 TGTGCCAGTAGTGTTCTCGCCGGGACAGGGGGTTATAGCAATCAGCCCCAGCATTTT CASSVLAGTGGYSNQPQHF
TRBJ2-1 TRBV27 - TRBD2 TGTGCCAGCAGTTCTTTCGGGACTACAGACAATGAGCAGTTCTTC CASSSFGTTDNEQFF
TRBJ2-7 TRBV7-2 - TRBD2 TGTGCCAGCAGCTTATTCCCTAGCGGGGGCTACGAGCAGTACTTC CASSLFPSGGYEQYF
TRBJ1-2 TRBV7-9 - TRBD1 TGTGCCAGCAGCTTCGGACAGGGTGGCTATGGCTACACCTTC CASSFGQGGYGYTF
TRBJ2-7 TRBV9 - TRBD2 TGTGCCAGCACCGCTGGGAGCGGGGGGACCTACGAGCAGTACTTC CASTAGSGGTYEQYF
TRBJ1-4 TRBV7-8 - - TGTGCCAGCAGCTTATCAAACGGCCCTAATGAAAAACTGTTTTTT CASSLSNGPNEKLFF
TRBJ2-1 TRBV19 - - TGTGCCAGTAGTATACATCAATCGACCGGAGGGGGGGGTGAGCAGTTCTTC CASSIHQSTGGGGEQFF
TRBJ1-2 TRBV6-5 - - TGTGCCAGCAGTCTAGCAGGGGCCACGAACTATGGCTACACCTTC CASSLAGATNYGYTF
TRBJ2-7 TRBV3-1/TRBV3-2 - TRBD1 TGTGCCAGCAGCCCTTGGGACAGGGACTACGAGCAGTACTTC CASSPWDRDYEQYF
TRBJ2-5 TRBV18 - - TGTGCCAGCTTCGGGACACCCCTTGGGGAGACCCAGTACTTC CASFGTPLGETQYF
TRBJ2-3 TRBV9 - - TGTGCCAGCAGCGTAGGGGCTAGGCCCGGCACAGATACGCAGTATTTT CASSVGARPGTDTQYF
TRBJ1-5 TRBV10-2 once - TGCGCCAGCAGTGACCGTGGGGGGGCGAATAGCAATCAGCCCCAGCATTTT CASSDRGGANSNQPQHF
TRBJ2-7 TRBV7-2 - - TGTGCCAGCAGCTTAACAAGCTACGAGCAGTACTTC CASSLTSYEQYF
TRBJ2-5 TRBV13 - - TGTGCCAGCAGCTTAATACAAGAGACCCAGTACTTC CASSLIQETQYF
TRBJ1-3 TRBV6-2/TRBV6-3 once - TGTGCCAGCAGTCTAGAAGACAGGTTCAGAGGAAACACCATATATTTT CASSLEDRFRGNTIYF
TRBJ1-2 TRBV7-2 - - TGTGCCAGCAGCTTAGAGGCAGGGAACTATGGCTACACCTTC CASSLEAGNYGYTF
TRBJ2-7 TRBV11-2 - TRBD1 TGTGCCAGCAGCTCGGGACAGGGCGCCTACGAGCAGTACTTC CASSSGQGAYEQYF
TRBJ2-5 TRBV28 - TRBD2 TGTGCCAGCAGTTTATCGGGGGGTTACCAAGAGACCCAGTACTTC CASSLSGGYQETQYF
TRBJ1-2 TRBV29-1 - - TGCAGCGTCTATTCCTATGGCTACACCTTC CSVYSYGYTF
TRBJ2-7 TRBV5-4 - - TGTGCCAGCAGCTCCCCCTACGAGCAGTACTTC CASSSPYEQYF
TRBJ1-1 TRBV7-8 - - TGTGCCAGCAGCTTACAACCCGGGATTGAAGCTTTCTTT CASSLQPGIEAFF
TRBJ1-5 TRBV6-5 - TRBD1 TGTGCCAGCAGGAGAACAGGGGTCGGCCAGCCCCAGCATTTT CASRRTGVGQPQHF
TRBJ2-7 TRBV5-5 - - TGTGCCAGCAGCCGGAGCCCGGTTTCGCTCTACGAGCAGTACTTC CASSRSPVSLYEQYF
TRBJ1-1 TRBV5-1 - - TGCGCCAGCAGCTTTGAGGGGGGACGGGACACTGAAGCTTTCTTT CASSFEGGRDTEAFF
TRBJ1-6 TRBV5-1 - TRBD1 TGCGCCAGCAGCTGGTCCACAGGGGATTTAGGATCACCCCTCCACTTT CASSWSTGDLGSPLHF
TRBJ2-1 TRBV5-4 - TRBD1 TGTGCCAGCAGAAGGGGGTCTTCGGGACAGGCAGTCAATGAGCAGTTCTTC CASRRGSSGQAVNEQFF
TRBJ2-1 TRBV6-5 - TRBD2 TGTGCCAGCACCCCCACGAGCGGGGGGCGGCAGTTCTTC CASTPTSGGRQFF
TRBJ2-7 TRBV13 - - TGTGCCCGCAGCCGGGGGAGGGGGAGCTCCTACGAGCAGTACTTC CARSRGRGSSYEQYF
TRBJ1-2 TRBV3-1/TRBV3-2 - - TGTGCCAGCAGCCAGGCCTATGGCTACACCTTC CASSQAYGYTF
TRBJ1-4 TRBV5-1 once - TGCGCCAGCAGCCCGACTGTTGCAACTAATGAAAAACTGTTTTTT CASSPTVATNEKLFF
TRBJ2-7 TRBV19 once TRBD1 TGTGCCAGTAGTATCCCCGGACAGGGGGCCCACGAGCAGTACTTC CASSIPGQGAHEQYF
TRBJ1-2 TRBV4-2 - - TGTGCCAGCAGCCAAGACGGGGGGTACGACGGCTACACCTTC CASSQDGGYDGYTF
TRBJ2-3 TRBV28 - TRBD2 TGTGCCAGCATCCCAAGAGCGGGGGGCACAGATACGCAGTATTTT CASIPRAGGTDTQYF
TRBJ1-4 TRBV7-8 once TRBD1 TGTGCCAGCAGCTTAGCCGGACAGGGGGCAACTAATGAAAAACTGTTTTTT CASSLAGQGATNEKLFF
TRBJ2-6 TRBV7-9 - TRBD2 TGTGCCAGCAGCTATCCTAGCGGGGCTGGGGCCAACGTCCTGACTTTC CASSYPSGAGANVLTF
TRBJ2-1 TRBV2 once TRBD2 TGTGCCAGCAGCGTGGCTAGCGGGGGGGCCTCGCAGTTCTTC CASSVASGGASQFF
TRBJ1-2 TRBV3-1/TRBV3-2 - - TGTGCCAGCAGCCAAGGGGATAGGCGGGCAGGAGGCTACACCTTC CASSQGDRRAGGYTF
TRBJ1-1 TRBV19 once - TGTGCCAGTATAGAAAGTGGGACACTTCTCACTGAAGCTTTCTTT CASIESGTLLTEAFF
TRBJ2-5 TRBV18 - - TGTGCCAGCTCACCAGAGGAGACCCAGTACTTC CASSPEETQYF
TRBJ1-4 TRBV5-5 - TRBD1 TGTGCCAGCAGCCCTGGACTGGTAGACAGGGATGAAAAACTGTTTTTT CASSPGLVDRDEKLFF
TRBJ1-2 TRBV7-8 - - TGTGCCAGCAGCCCGACGGGGGTTAACTATGGCTACACCTTC CASSPTGVNYGYTF
TRBJ2-7 TRBV5-1 - TRBD1 TGCGCCAGCAGCTACTCACCGACAGGGGGCTTCTCCTACGAGCAGTACTTC CASSYSPTGGFSYEQYF
TRBJ1-4 TRBV2 - - TGTGCCAGCACCCGAGTGGCGGCGGAGAATAATGAAAAACTGTTTTTT CASTRVAAENNEKLFF
TRBJ1-1 TRBV7-9 - TRBD1 TGTGCCAGCAGCTTAGGGAGGACAGGGAACACTGAAGCTTTCTTT CASSLGRTGNTEAFF
TRBJ2-1 TRBV7-8 - TRBD2 TGTGCCAGCAGCTCCCACTTGGCTCTAGCGGGGGGATACAATGAGCAGTTCTTC CASSSHLALAGGYNEQFF
TRBJ1-2 TRBV28 - - TGTGCCAGCCACTTAAATAACTATGGCTACACCTTC CASHLNNYGYTF
TRBJ1-2 TRBV4-2 - - TGTGCCAGCAGCCAGGTGACCGCTGGAGGCTACACCTTC CASSQVTAGGYTF
TRBJ2-1 TRBV6-5 - TRBD1 TGTGCCAGCAGTAGGGACAGATACAATGAGCAGTTCTTC CASSRDRYNEQFF
TRBJ1-4 TRBV14 - - TGTGCCAGCAGCCTTCTTGGGGGAACTAATGAAAAACTGTTTTTT CASSLLGGTNEKLFF
TRBJ2-2 TRBV30 - - TGTGCCTGGAGTGTAAGTCCGGTCCGAACCGGGGAGCTGTTTTTT CAWSVSPVRTGELFF
TRBJ2-6 TRBV12-2 - - TGTGCAAGTCGCTTAGAGGCATGGAGATTCACAGGTAAAATCTCTGGGGCCAACGTCCTGACTTTC CASRLEAWRFTGKISGANVLTF
TRBJ1-3 TRBV27 - - TGTGCCAGCAGTTTATCAGGGACAATGGGTTCTGGAAACACCATATATTTT CASSLSGTMGSGNTIYF
TRBJ2-5 TRBV5-1 few TRBD1 TGCGCCAGCAGCTTTATACAGGGGGCGGAGACCCAGTACTTC CASSFIQGAETQYF
TRBJ1-5 TRBV18 once TRBD1 TGTGCCAGCTCACAGACAGGGGACAATCAGCCCCAGCATTTT CASSQTGDNQPQHF
TRBJ2-7 TRBV7-9 - - TGTGCCAGCAGCTTAGCGGGGCAGAGCTACGAGCAGTACTTC CASSLAGQSYEQYF
TRBJ2-1 TRBV11-3 - TRBD2 TGTGCCAGCAGCTTAGAGGGGGGGTCCTACAATGAGCAGTTCTTC CASSLEGGSYNEQFF